This T cell receptor beta chain was sequenced during a study of blood T cells in healthy people across ages. About this clonotype itself: Antigen unknown.

Findings and caveats of the study: A strong correlation between TCR beta diversity and naive T cell percentage was seen.

This CDR3 is 14 amino acids long. The V end was cut by 0 bases, the J end by 7 bases, with 13 bases between. CDR1 is MNHEY and CDR2 is SMNVEV in the germline V gene (reference sequence). Primed by a sample-barcoded 5' primer and a J-beta primer mix, a second PCR proceeded for roughly 6 to 12 cycles. TCRdb re-called the 5' RACE reads with MiXCR, one entry per CDR3 protein. The table has around 1.7 million distinct CDR3 sequences, roughly 27% seen once. No fewer than 5 micrograms of total RNA were isolated from every sample. The chain joins TRBV27 to TRBJ2-7; D not certain. The receptor comes from a young woman in good health. Material for sequencing was blood. CDR3 sequence reads: CASSLSPDAGEQYF. For the CDR3, the DNA is TGTGCCAGCAGTTTATCCCCGGACGCCGGGGAGCAGTACTTC.